These T cell receptor beta chains were read from a single sample in a study of T cell responses to AZD1222 COVID-19 vaccine. Sequenced by immunoSEQ multiplex PCR; TCRdb stores in-frame clones only, minus some. The sample shows some 120,000 clones, over 75% of them seen only once. The sequences come from peripheral blood, collected on day 0 of MenACWY control vaccination. These receptors all come from an adult in good health. Both conserved end residues are part of each CDR3. Fields, in order: J gene, D gene, V gene, clone size, CDR3 DNA, CDR3 protein. D genes are given only for firm matches. Clone size is stated in some rows and not others, as once, few, many or a class when expanded.

TRBJ2-7	NA	TRBV6-6	few	TGTGCCAGCAGTTACGAGGGTATCCACGAGCAGTACTTC	CASSYEGIHEQYF
TRBJ1-6	NA	TRBV30	NA	TGTGCCTGTAAATACCACTCCTATAATTCACCCCTCCACTTT	CACKYHSYNSPLHF
TRBJ1-3	TRBD1	TRBV18	NA	TGTGCCAGCTCATCCAACAGGGGCCTAAATAGACTGTCGGCGGGAAACACCATATATTTT	CASSSNRGLNRLSAGNTIYF
TRBJ1-6	NA	TRBV9	NA	TGTGCCACCCAACGGGGGGATAATTCACCCCTCCACTTT	CATQRGDNSPLHF
TRBJ2-7	NA	TRBV7-8	NA	TGTGCCAGCAGCTTAGGTTTTGGGGAGAGCTACGAGCAGTACTTC	CASSLGFGESYEQYF
TRBJ1-5	TRBD1	TRBV4-2	few	TGTGCCAGCAGCCATAACCCAGGCAGGGGGTCTCAGCCCCAGCATTTT	CASSHNPGRGSQPQHF
TRBJ1-2	TRBD1	TRBV5-5	NA	TGTGCCAGCAGCTTCCGGGACAGAGCACCTAACTATGGCTACACCTTC	CASSFRDRAPNYGYTF
TRBJ1-2	NA	TRBV7-2	NA	TGTGCCAGCAGCCCGACAAACTATGGCTACACCTTC	CASSPTNYGYTF
TRBJ1-2	NA	TRBV4-1	few	TGCGCCAGCAGCCAAGATGGCAGGAGAGTCTATGGCTACACCTTC	CASSQDGRRVYGYTF
TRBJ1-3	NA	TRBV4-3	NA	TGCGCCAGCAGCCAAGATGGGAGGACGGTTGGAAACACCATATATTTT	CASSQDGRTVGNTIYF
TRBJ2-5	NA	TRBV6-5	NA	TGTGCCAGCACCCCGCTAGCAGAAGAGACCCAGTACTTC	CASTPLAEETQYF
TRBJ1-4	NA	TRBV7-2	NA	TGTGCCAGCAGCTTAGGGGAGGGGGAAAAACTGTTTTTT	CASSLGEGEKLFF
TRBJ1-1	NA	TRBV18	once	TGTGCCAGCTCCCTCGGTCCCGACACTGAAGCTTTCTTT	CASSLGPDTEAFF
TRBJ1-1	NA	TRBV2	few	TGTGCCAGCAAAGGTGTAGGGAACACTGAAGCTTTCTTT	CASKGVGNTEAFF
TRBJ1-2	NA	TRBV4-1	NA	TGCGCCAGCAGCCCCGACAGACTTGCCAACTATGGCTACACCTTC	CASSPDRLANYGYTF
TRBJ2-7	NA	TRBV24-1	few	TGTGCCACCAGTGAGACTTCCTGGGCCGAGCAGTACTTC	CATSETSWAEQYF
TRBJ2-7	NA	TRBV3-1/TRBV3-2	NA	TGTGCCAGCAGCCAAGATCCGGCAAGCTACGAGCAGTACTTC	CASSQDPASYEQYF
TRBJ2-7	TRBD2	TRBV6-2/TRBV6-3	NA	TGTGCCAGCAGTTACCTGGGACTAGCGGGGGACATCGAATTC	CASSYLGLAGDIEF
TRBJ2-1	TRBD2	TRBV7-2	NA	TGTGCCAGCAGCTTAGAGCGCGGGGGGGCTAATGAGCAGTTCTTC	CASSLERGGANEQFF
TRBJ1-2	NA	TRBV30	NA	TGTGCCTGGACCCGGACAGCATCTGGCTATGGCTACACCTTC	CAWTRTASGYGYTF
TRBJ1-6	NA	TRBV19	NA	TGTGCCAGTAGCCCCCAAGTCGGGAGCTCCTATAATTCACCCCTCCACTTT	CASSPQVGSSYNSPLHF
TRBJ1-5	TRBD1	TRBV11-2	NA	TGTGCCAGCAGCGACAGGGTCGATCAGCCCCAGCATTTT	CASSDRVDQPQHF
TRBJ2-2	TRBD2	TRBV18	NA	TGTGCCAGCTCACCTCCAGGACTAGCGGGGAACACCGGGGAGCTGTTTTTT	CASSPPGLAGNTGELFF
TRBJ1-2	TRBD1	TRBV2	once	TGTGCCAGCAGCTCAACTGGGACAGGGGGTGGCTACACCTTC	CASSSTGTGGGYTF
TRBJ2-5	TRBD2	TRBV5-1	NA	TGCGCCAGCAGCTCGGGGACTAGCGGGGGATATGGGGAGACCCAGTACTTC	CASSSGTSGGYGETQYF
TRBJ2-5	NA	TRBV24-1	NA	TGTGCCACCAGTGATGGCAGGGTTCTTCAAGAGACCCAGTACTTC	CATSDGRVLQETQYF